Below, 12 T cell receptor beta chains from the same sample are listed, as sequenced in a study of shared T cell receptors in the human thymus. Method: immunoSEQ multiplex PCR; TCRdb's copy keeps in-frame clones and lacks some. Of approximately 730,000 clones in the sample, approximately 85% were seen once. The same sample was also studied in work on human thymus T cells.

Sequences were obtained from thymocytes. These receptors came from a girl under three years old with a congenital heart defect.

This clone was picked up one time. This CDR3 is CASSFNSLRGRDGYTF. The CDR3 DNA follows: TGTGCCAGCAGTTTTAATTCGCTGAGGGGGCGTGATGGCTACACCTTC. The chain has TRBV27 and TRBJ1-2, with TRBD1 matching 7 bases. Germline values: CDR1 MNHEY, CDR2 SMNVEV (reference sequence). The junction had 13 bases not matched to a gene; V was cut back by 3 bases and J by 6 bases. The CDR3 sequence is 16 residues long.

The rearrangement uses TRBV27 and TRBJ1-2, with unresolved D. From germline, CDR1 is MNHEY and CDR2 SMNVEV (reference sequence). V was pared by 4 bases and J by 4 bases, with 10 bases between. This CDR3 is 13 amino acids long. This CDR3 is CASSSPHGYGYTF. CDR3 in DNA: TGTGCCAGCAGTTCCCCACATGGCTATGGCTACACCTTC.

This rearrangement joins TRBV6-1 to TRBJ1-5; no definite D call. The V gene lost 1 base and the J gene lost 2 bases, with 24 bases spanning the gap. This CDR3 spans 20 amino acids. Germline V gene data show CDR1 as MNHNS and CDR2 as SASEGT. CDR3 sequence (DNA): TGTGCCAGCAGTGAAGTAGGCCGGTGGGTCCAACGGGTGGGCAATCAGCCCCAGCATTTT. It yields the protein CASSEVGRWVQRVGNQPQHF.

The CDR3 loop is CASSGHSVPTGDQGYGYTF. CDR3 bases: TGTGCCAGCAGCGGCCACAGCGTACCGACAGGGGATCAAGGCTATGGCTACACCTTC. The V call is TRBV2, the J call TRBJ1-2, with TRBD1 matching over 8 bases. From germline, CDR1 is SNHLY and CDR2 FYNNEI. The CDR3 loop spans 19 amino acids. V trimming: 6 bases; J trimming: 4 bases; junction bases outside the gene matches: 22.

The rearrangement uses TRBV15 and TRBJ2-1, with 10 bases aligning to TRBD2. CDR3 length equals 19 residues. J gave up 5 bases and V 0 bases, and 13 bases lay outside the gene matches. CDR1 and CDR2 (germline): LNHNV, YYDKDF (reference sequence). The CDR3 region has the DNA TGTGCCACCAGCAGAGATTTCCTAAGACGGACTAGCGGTGACAATGAGCAGTTCTTC. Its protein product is CATSRDFLRRTSGDNEQFF.

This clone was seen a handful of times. CDR3 DNA: TGTGCCAGCGATCCGACAGAGACTAACTATGGCTACACCTTC. Its translation is CASDPTETNYGYTF. The chain has TRBV6-1 and TRBJ1-2; a weak D match, TRBD1 (5 bases). Germline V lookup: CDR1 MNHNS, CDR2 SASEGT. This CDR3 has 14 amino acids. V lost 8 bases, J lost 0 bases, and 13 bases lay in between.

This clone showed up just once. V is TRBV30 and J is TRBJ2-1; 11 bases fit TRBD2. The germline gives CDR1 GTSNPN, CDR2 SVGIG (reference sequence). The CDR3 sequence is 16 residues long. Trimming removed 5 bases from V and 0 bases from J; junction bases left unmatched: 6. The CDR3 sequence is CAWGTSGSSSYNEQFF. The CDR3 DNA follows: TGTGCCTGGGGGACTAGCGGATCGAGCTCCTACAATGAGCAGTTCTTC.

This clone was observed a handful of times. The CDR3 DNA reads TGTGCCAGCACCGACGACCGGACAGGGCTGGAAACCGGGGAGCTGTTTTTT. It codes for CASTDDRTGLETGELFF. The chain employs TRBV28 and TRBJ2-2; 8 nucleotides agree with TRBD1. In germline, CDR1 is MDHEN, CDR2 SYDVKM. Trimming cost V 7 bases and J 5 bases; bases outside gene matches: 15. The CDR3 is 17 residues long.

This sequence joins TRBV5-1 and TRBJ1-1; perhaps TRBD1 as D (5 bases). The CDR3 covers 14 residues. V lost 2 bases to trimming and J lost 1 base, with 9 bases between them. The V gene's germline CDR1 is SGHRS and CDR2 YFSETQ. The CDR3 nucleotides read TGCGCCAGCAGCTTCGCAGGGCGGAACACTGAAGCTTTCTTT. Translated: CASSFAGRNTEAFF.

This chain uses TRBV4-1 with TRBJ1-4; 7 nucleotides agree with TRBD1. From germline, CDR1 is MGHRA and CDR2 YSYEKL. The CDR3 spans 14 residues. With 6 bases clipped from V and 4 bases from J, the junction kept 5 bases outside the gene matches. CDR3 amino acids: CASSLRDSNEKLFF. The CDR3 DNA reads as TGCGCCAGCAGTCTCCGGGACAGTAATGAAAAACTGTTTTTT.

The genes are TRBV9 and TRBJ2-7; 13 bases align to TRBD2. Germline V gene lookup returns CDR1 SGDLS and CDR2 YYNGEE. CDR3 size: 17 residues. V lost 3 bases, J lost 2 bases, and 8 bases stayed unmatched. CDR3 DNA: TGTGCCAGCAGCGCCGAAATCGGACTAGCGGGGGCCTACGAGCAGTACTTC. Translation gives CASSAEIGLAGAYEQYF.

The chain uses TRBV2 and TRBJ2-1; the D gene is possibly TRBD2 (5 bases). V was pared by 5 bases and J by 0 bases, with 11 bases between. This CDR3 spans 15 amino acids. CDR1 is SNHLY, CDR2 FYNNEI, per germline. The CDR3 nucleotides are TGTGCCAGCAGTCGGACTGAGAGCTCCTACAATGAGCAGTTCTTC. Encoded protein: CASSRTESSYNEQFF.